Each of the 5 T cell receptor beta chains below was sequenced from the same sample in a study of vaccination and CD4 T cells after COVID-19 (dated by TCRdb to 2021 to 2024). Their target antigens are unknown. The treatment or condition label, as the study defines it: roughly ten-day PBMC culture with coronavirus spike peptide pools or control peptides (ViraFEST assay). The receptor library was made with PCR. For sequencing, an Illumina iSeq 100 was employed. TCR sequencing of DNA from cultured CD4+ T cells used the Oncomine TCR Beta short-read assay at the Johns Hopkins FTIC core. TCRdb passed the public sequencing reads through fastp at Q25 and MiXCR, retaining productive beta sequences. Each CDR3 protein gets just one entry, which takes the most common genes and DNA from the rows behind it. A total of 13,000 or so distinct CDR3 sequences appear in this sample, more than 70% of them only once. More than 25% of the sample belongs to the ten largest clones.

Sequencing was done on a sample of CD4+ T cells from blood, cultured in vitro. The receptors here all came from a human donor who had recovered from COVID-19.

The chain joins TRBV15 to TRBJ1-6; tentative D call: TRBD1 (5 bases). V was shortened by 0 bases and J by 10 bases, with 16 bases between the two germline ends. This CDR3 is 16 amino acids long. Germline V lookup: CDR1 LNHNV, CDR2 YYDKDF (reference sequence). Written as DNA, the CDR3 is TGTGCCACCAGCAGAGATCTTTTCCAGGGCGGGTCACCCCTCCACTTT. Its translation is CATSRDLFQGGSPLHF.

This chain uses TRBV6-1 with TRBJ1-6; tentatively, D is TRBD1 (6 bases). Per the germline V gene, CDR1 is MNHNS and CDR2 is SASEGT. Between the trimmed V and J ends, which lost 8 bases and 6 bases, there was a span of 11 bases. CDR3 size: 13 residues. Written as DNA, the CDR3 is TGTGCCAGCCTAAACAGGGCTAATTCACCCCTCCACTTT. It is translated as CASLNRANSPLHF.

The V call is TRBV2, the J call TRBJ2-5, with D perhaps TRBD1 or TRBD2 (5 bases each). The CDR3 has 14 residues. Germline V gene lookup returns CDR1 SNHLY and CDR2 FYNNEI. Trimming removed 6 bases from V and 2 bases from J, with 13 bases in between. CDR3 sequence (DNA): TGTGCCAGCAGGACGGGACCCCCGCAAGAGACCCAGTACTTC. Encoded protein: CASRTGPPQETQYF.

Only one count was recorded for this clonotype. The chain joins TRBV24-1 to TRBJ2-3, with TRBD2 matching over 9 bases. The CDR3 sequence is 15 residues long. From germline, CDR1 is KGHDR and CDR2 SFDVKD. V dropped 4 bases and J dropped 6; count of bases not matched to a gene: 7. In DNA form, the CDR3 reads TGTGCCACCAGTGAGGCAGCGGGAGGCCGGGATACGCAGTATTTT. Its translation: CATSEAAGGRDTQYF.

This chain links TRBV19 with TRBJ1-6; a weak D match, TRBD1 (5 bases). This CDR3 is 13 amino acids long. Germline CDR1 and CDR2: LNHDA and SQIVND (reference sequence). V was pared by 5 bases and J by 12 bases, with 14 bases between. The CDR3 DNA sequence: TGTGCCAGTAGTCCCCAGGGACGTGGACCCCTCCACTTT. Protein product: CASSPQGRGPLHF.